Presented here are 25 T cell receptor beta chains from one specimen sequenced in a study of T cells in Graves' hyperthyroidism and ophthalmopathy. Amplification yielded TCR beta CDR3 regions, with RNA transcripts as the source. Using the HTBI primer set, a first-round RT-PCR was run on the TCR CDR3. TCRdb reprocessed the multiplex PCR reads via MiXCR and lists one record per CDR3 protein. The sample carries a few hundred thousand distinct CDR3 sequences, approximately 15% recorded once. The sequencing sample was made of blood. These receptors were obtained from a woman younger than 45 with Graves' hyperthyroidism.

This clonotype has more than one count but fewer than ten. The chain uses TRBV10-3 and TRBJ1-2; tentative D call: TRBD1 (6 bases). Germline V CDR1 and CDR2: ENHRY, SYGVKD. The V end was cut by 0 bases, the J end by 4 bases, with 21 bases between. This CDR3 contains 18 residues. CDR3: CAISESKQGPGAGYGYTF. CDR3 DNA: TGTGCCATCAGTGAGTCGAAACAGGGCCCAGGGGCCGGCTATGGCTACACCTTC.

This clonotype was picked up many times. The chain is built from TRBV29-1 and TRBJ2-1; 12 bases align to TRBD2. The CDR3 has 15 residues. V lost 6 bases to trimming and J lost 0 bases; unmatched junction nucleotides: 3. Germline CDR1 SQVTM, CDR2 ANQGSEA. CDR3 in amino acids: CSVETSGSSYNEQFF. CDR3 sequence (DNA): TGCAGCGTGGAGACTAGCGGGAGCTCCTACAATGAGCAGTTCTTC.

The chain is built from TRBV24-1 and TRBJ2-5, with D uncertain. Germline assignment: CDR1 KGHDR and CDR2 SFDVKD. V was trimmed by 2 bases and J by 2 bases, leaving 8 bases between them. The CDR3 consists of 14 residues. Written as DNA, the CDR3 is TGTGCCACCAGTGATTCTGAGGTTCAAGAGACCCAGTACTTC. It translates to CATSDSEVQETQYF.

In DNA, the CDR3 is TGTGCCAGCAGTGGACTCGGGACAGGGAACACTGAAGCTTTCTTT. Amino acid sequence: CASSGLGTGNTEAFF. The chain joins TRBV25-1 to TRBJ1-1; 8 bases agree with TRBD1. Germline loops: CDR1 MGHDK, CDR2 SYGVNS. CDR3 size: 15 residues. Germline trimming cut 4 bases from V and 1 base from J; bases unmatched to any gene: 5.

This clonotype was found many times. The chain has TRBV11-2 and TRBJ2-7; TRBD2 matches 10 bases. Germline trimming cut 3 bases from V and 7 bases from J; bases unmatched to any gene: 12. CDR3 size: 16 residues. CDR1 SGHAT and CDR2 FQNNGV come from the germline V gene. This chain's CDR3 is CASSLGSGRAGGEQYF. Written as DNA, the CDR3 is TGTGCCAGCAGCTTGGGAAGCGGGAGGGCCGGTGGGGAGCAGTACTTC.

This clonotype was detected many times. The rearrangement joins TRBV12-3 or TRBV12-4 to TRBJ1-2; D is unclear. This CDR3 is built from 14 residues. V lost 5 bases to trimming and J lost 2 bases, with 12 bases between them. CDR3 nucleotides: TGTGCCAGCAGTCCTACCGGATCCAACTATGGCTACACCTTC. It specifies CASSPTGSNYGYTF.

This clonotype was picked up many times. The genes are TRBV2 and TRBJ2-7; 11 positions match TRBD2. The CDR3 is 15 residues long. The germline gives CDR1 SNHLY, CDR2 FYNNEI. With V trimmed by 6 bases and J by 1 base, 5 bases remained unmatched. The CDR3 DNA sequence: TGTGCCAGCAGCGAACTAGCGGGAGTATCCTACGAGCAGTACTTC. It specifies CASSELAGVSYEQYF.

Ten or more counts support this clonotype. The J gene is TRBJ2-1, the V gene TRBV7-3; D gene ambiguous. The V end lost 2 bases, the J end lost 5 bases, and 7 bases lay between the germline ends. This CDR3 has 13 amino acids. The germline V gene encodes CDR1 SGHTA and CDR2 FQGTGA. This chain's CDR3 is CASSLQSNNEQFF. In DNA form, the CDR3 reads TGTGCCAGCAGCTTACAGAGCAACAATGAGCAGTTCTTC.

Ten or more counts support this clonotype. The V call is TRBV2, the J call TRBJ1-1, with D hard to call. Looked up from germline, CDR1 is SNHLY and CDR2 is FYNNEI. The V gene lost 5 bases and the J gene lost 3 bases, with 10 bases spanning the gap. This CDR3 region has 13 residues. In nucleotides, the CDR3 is TGTGCCAGCAGTCCGGCAGCATACACTGAAGCTTTCTTT. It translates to CASSPAAYTEAFF.

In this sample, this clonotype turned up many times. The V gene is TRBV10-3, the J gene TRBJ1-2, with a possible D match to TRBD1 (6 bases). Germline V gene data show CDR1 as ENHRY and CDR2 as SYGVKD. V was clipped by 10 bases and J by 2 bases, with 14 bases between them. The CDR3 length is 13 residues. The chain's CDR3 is CATTLDSNYGYTF. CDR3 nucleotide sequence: TGTGCCACCACTCTGGACAGCAACTATGGCTACACCTTC.

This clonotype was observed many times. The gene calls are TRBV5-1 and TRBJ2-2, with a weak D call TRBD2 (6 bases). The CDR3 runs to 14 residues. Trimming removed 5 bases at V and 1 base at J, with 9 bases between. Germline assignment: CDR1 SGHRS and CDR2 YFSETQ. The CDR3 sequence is CASRLSGNTGELFF. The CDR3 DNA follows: TGCGCCAGCAGGCTTAGCGGGAACACCGGGGAGCTGTTTTTT. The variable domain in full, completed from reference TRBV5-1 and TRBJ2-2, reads KAGVTQTPRYLIKTRGQQVTLSCSPISGHRSVSWYQQTPGQGLQFLFEYFSETQRNKGNFPGRFSGRQFSNSRSEMNVSTLELGDSALYLCASRLSGNTGELFFGEGSRLTVL.

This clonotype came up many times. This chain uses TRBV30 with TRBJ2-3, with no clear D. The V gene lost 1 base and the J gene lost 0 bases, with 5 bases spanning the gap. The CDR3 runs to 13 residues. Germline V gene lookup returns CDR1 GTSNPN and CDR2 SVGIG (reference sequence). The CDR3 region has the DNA TGTGCCTGGAGTGGGGTTAGCACAGATACGCAGTATTTT. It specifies CAWSGVSTDTQYF.

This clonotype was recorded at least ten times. This CDR3 is CATSRVGTGGKETQYF. The CDR3 region has the DNA TGTGCCACCAGCAGAGTAGGGACAGGGGGGAAAGAGACCCAGTACTTC. The V call is TRBV15, the J call TRBJ2-5; 11 bases are a match to TRBD1. The CDR3 spans 16 residues. The V gene's germline CDR1 is LNHNV and CDR2 YYDKDF (reference sequence). J lost 3 bases, V lost 1 base, and 4 bases had no gene match.

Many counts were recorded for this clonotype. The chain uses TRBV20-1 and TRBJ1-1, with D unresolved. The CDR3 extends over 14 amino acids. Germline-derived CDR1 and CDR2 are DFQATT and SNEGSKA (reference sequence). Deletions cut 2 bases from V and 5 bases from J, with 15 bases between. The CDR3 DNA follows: TGCAGTGCTAGAAGCATGGGTAGGTTAACTGAAGCTTTCTTT. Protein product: CSARSMGRLTEAFF.

For the CDR3, the DNA is TGTGCCAGTAAGAGAGGGGACCAGGGGAAAAACATTCAGTACTTC. Translated, it gives CASKRGDQGKNIQYF. The rearrangement joins TRBV19 to TRBJ2-4; perhaps TRBD1 as D (6 bases). CDR1 and CDR2 (germline): LNHDA, SQIVND (reference sequence). With 7 bases removed from V and 4 bases from J, the gap between germline ends came to 17 bases. There are 15 residues in the CDR3.

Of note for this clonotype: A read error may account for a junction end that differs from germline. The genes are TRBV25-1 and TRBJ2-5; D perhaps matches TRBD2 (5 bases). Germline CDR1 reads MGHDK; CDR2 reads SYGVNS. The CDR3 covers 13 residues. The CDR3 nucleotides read TGCGCGATTAAGTGGGAGACGGAAGAGACCCAGTACTTC. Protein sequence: CAIKWETEETQYF.

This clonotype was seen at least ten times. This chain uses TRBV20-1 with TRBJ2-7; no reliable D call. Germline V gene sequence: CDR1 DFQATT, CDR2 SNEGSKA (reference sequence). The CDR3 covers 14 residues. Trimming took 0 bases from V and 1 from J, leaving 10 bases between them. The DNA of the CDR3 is TGCAGTGCTAGAGAGAACACACGATCCTACGAGCAGTACTTC. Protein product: CSARENTRSYEQYF.

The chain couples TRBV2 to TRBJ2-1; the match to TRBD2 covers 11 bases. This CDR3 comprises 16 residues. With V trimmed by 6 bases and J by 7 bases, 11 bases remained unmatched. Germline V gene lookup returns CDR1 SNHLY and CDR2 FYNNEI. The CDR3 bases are TGTGCCAGCAGCATGGGACTAGCGGAGTGGTTTAATGAGCAGTTCTTC. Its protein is CASSMGLAEWFNEQFF.

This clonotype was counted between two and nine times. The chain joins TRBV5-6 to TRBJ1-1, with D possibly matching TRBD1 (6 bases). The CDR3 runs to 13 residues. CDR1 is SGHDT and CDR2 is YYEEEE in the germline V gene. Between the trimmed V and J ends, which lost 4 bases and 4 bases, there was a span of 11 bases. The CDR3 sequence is CASSPQGFTEAFF. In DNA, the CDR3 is TGTGCCAGCAGCCCGCAGGGGTTCACTGAAGCTTTCTTT.

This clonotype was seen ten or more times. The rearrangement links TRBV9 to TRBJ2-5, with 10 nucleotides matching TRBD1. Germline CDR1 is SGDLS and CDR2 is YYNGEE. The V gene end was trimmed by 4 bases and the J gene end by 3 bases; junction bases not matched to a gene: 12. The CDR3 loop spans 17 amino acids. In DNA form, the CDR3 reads TGTGCCAGCAGCTTATCCCGGGACAGGGGACAAAAAGAGACCCAGTACTTC. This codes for CASSLSRDRGQKETQYF.

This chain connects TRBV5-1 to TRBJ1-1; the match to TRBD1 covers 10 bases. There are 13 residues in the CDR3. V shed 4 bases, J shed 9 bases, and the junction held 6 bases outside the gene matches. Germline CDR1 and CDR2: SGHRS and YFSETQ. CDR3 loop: CASSTGTGEKAFF. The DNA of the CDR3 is TGCGCCAGCAGCACGGGGACAGGGGAAAAAGCTTTCTTT.

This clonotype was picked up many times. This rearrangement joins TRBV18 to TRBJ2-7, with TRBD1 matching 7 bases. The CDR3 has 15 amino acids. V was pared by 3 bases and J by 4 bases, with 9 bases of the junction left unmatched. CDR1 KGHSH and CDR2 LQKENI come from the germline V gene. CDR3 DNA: TGTGCCAGCTCACCGCTGGGACAGACGCCGTACGAGCAGTACTTC. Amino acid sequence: CASSPLGQTPYEQYF.

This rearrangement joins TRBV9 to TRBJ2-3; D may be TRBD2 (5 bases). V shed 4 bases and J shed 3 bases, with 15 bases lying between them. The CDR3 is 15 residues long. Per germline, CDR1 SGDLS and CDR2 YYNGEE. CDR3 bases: TGTGCCAGCAGCATAAGCCTAGCACAAACAGATACGCAGTATTTT. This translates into CASSISLAQTDTQYF.

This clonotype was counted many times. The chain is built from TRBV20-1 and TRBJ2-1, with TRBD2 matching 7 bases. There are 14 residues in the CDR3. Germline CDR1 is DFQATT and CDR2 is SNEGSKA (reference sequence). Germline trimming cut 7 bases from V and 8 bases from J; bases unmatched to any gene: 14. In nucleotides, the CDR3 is TGCAGTGTGTCAAGGACTAGAAGGTCCGATGAGCAGTTCTTC. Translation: CSVSRTRRSDEQFF.

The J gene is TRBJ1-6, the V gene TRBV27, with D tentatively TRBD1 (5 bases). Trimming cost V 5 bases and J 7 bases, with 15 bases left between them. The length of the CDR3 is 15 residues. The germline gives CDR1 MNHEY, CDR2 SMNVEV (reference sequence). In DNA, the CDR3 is TGTGCCAGCAGTCCCCCCGGGGCCTGGAATTCACCCCTCCACTTT. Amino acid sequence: CASSPPGAWNSPLHF.